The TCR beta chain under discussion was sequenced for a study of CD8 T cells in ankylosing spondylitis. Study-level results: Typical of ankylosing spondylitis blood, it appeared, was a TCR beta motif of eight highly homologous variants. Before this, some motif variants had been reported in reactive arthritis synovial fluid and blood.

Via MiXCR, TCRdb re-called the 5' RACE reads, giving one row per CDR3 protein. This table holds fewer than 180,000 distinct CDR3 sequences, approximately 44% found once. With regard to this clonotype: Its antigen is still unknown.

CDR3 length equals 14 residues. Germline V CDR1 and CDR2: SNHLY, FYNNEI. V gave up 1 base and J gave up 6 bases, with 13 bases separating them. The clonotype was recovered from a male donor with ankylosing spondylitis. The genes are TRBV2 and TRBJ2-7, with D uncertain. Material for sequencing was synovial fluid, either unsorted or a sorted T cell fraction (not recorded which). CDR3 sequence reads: CASSEGVWTLEQYF. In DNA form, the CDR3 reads TGTGCCAGCAGTGAAGGGGTCTGGACCCTCGAGCAGTACTTC.